This TCR beta chain was documented in a study of blood T cell repertoires in COVID-19. Clones were sequenced by immunoSEQ multiplex PCR, and TCRdb holds only the in-frame ones, with some missing. The sample yields some 95,000 clones, approximately 90% seen once. The sample comprised peripheral blood. The sequence was collected from a man between 65 and 85 years old with acute or convalescent COVID-19.

CDR3 residues: CASSARTGGAGETNQPQHF. In nucleotides, the CDR3 is TGTGCCAGCAGTGCTCGGACAGGGGGCGCCGGTGAGACCAATCAGCCCCAGCATTTT. The J gene is TRBJ1-5, the V gene TRBV2; 11 positions match TRBD1. V lost 4 bases and J lost 3; bases outside the gene matches: 14. Germline loops: CDR1 SNHLY, CDR2 FYNNEI. This CDR3 comprises 19 residues.